This T cell receptor (beta chain) was recorded in a study of siplizumab effects on memory and regulatory T cells. Study-wide points: The average Treg-derived proportion among mappable alloreactive CD4+ clones was 68.8% with siplizumab versus about 28% in controls. Siplizumab significantly brought down the alloreactive sequences that trace back to unstimulated CD4+ memory cells.

In a few donor pairs, unstimulated naive, memory, effector memory and TEMRA subsets were sequenced. The V end was cut by 6 bases, the J end by 4 bases, with 12 bases between. CDR3 length: 13 amino acids. In germline, CDR1 is SGHAT, CDR2 FQNNGV. A note on this clone: Its target is unknown.

Per sample, the assay covered 90,000 to 100,000 TCR templates. The method was immunoSEQ multiplex PCR; TCRdb's version includes in-frame clones alone and lacks a portion of them. In the table there are over 85,000 clones, around 97% of which are singletons. The receptor's source is a human donor in good health. Material: naive CD4+ T cells sorted from blood. The chain uses TRBV11-2 and TRBJ1-1; the D gene is possibly TRBD1 (5 bases). In DNA form, the CDR3 reads TGTGCCAGCAGTTCCCAGGGAGGCACTGAAGCTTTCTTT. Translated, it gives CASSSQGGTEAFF.